The 27 T cell receptor beta chains presented below share a single source sample, sequenced in a study of T cells in Graves' hyperthyroidism and ophthalmopathy. TCR beta CDR3 sequences were amplified from RNA transcripts. TCR CDR3 underwent first-round RT-PCR with the HTBI primer set. One entry per CDR3 protein, called by TCRdb with MiXCR from the multiplex PCR reads. The data show around 700,000 distinct CDR3 sequences, over 15% seen once. The sequenced sample consisted of blood. These receptors originate from a woman aged 50 to 60 with Graves' hyperthyroidism that later progressed to Graves' ophthalmopathy.

In this sample, this clonotype turned up many times. The CDR3 DNA follows: TGTGCCAGCAGCTCCTACAGGCACAGCTCCTACAATGAGCAGTTCTTC. Residues: CASSSYRHSSYNEQFF. J is TRBJ2-1 and V is TRBV7-9, with a weak D call TRBD1 (5 bases). The CDR3 is made up of 16 amino acids. V was pared by 4 bases and J by 0 bases, with 13 bases between. CDR1 is SEHNR, CDR2 FQNEAQ, per germline (reference sequence). The full variable domain, completed using reference TRBV7-9 and TRBJ2-1, is DTGVSQNPRHKITKRGQNVTFRCDPISEHNRLYWYRQTLGQGPEFLTYFQNEAQLEKSRLLSDRFSAERPKGSFSTLEIQRTEQGDSAMYLCASSSYRHSSYNEQFFGPGTRLTVL.

The CDR3 sequence is CASSADRESYNEQFF. The CDR3 nucleotides read TGTGCCAGCAGCGCGGACAGGGAGAGTTACAATGAGCAGTTCTTC. The V and J genes are TRBV6-1 and TRBJ2-1; 8 bases align to TRBD1. CDR1 and CDR2 from the germline V gene are MNHNS and SASEGT. This CDR3 spans 15 amino acids. V was clipped by 6 bases and J by 4 bases; unmatched bases: 8.

This clonotype was seen a handful of times. This rearrangement joins TRBV2 to TRBJ2-6; D remains ambiguous. The CDR3 runs 14 residues. V was trimmed by 8 bases and J by 2 bases, leaving 10 bases between them. Germline values: CDR1 SNHLY, CDR2 FYNNEI. The DNA of the CDR3 is TGTGCCAGCCACAACATGGCTGGGGCCAACGTCCTGACTTTC. Its translation: CASHNMAGANVLTF.

This chain uses TRBV9 with TRBJ1-4; no clear D gene. V lost 0 bases and J lost 7, with 7 bases in between. Germline CDR1 and CDR2: SGDLS and YYNGEE. The CDR3 contains 13 residues. As DNA, the CDR3 is TGTGCCAGCAGCGTAGCCGTCGGTGAAAAACTGTTTTTT. It translates to CASSVAVGEKLFF.

This clonotype appeared a single time. The genes are TRBV19 and TRBJ1-1, with D unresolved. V lost 4 bases and J lost 0, with 12 bases in between. Germline values: CDR1 LNHDA, CDR2 SQIVND (reference sequence). The CDR3 has 15 residues. The CDR3 DNA sequence: TGTGCCAGTAGTACCAGGCATCTCATGAACACTGAAGCTTTCTTT. This translates into CASSTRHLMNTEAFF.

This clonotype was detected ten times or more. The rearrangement links TRBV2 to TRBJ1-5; no definite D call. Trimming removed 2 bases at V and 0 bases at J, with 5 bases between. From germline, CDR1 is SNHLY and CDR2 FYNNEI. The length of the CDR3 is 14 residues. CDR3 protein: CASSETPSNQPQHF. The DNA for the CDR3 is TGTGCCAGCAGTGAAACCCCTAGCAATCAGCCCCAGCATTTT.

V and J are TRBV11-2 and TRBJ2-2; 9 positions match TRBD1. CDR1 is SGHAT and CDR2 is FQNNGV in the germline V gene. V dropped 5 bases and J dropped 2; count of bases not matched to a gene: 6. This CDR3 is built from 16 residues. CDR3 bases: TGTGCCAGCAGCATGGGGACAGGGACTAACACCGGGGAGCTGTTTTTT. Its translation is CASSMGTGTNTGELFF.

The J gene is TRBJ1-2, the V gene TRBV7-9; TRBD1 agrees at 7 bases. Germline V gene sequence: CDR1 SEHNR, CDR2 FQNEAQ (reference sequence). J was trimmed by 4 bases and V by 5 bases; bases with no gene match: 7. The CDR3 runs to 14 residues. The CDR3 nucleotides read TGTGCCAGCAGCGTCCCCGGGACAGCCTATGGCTACACCTTC. Its translation: CASSVPGTAYGYTF.

This clonotype has at least ten counts. CDR3: CASSPPGTSNEQFF. Written as DNA, the CDR3 is TGTGCCAGCAGCCCCCCCGGGACTTCCAATGAGCAGTTCTTC. The chain combines TRBV11-2 with TRBJ2-1; possibly TRBD2 for D (6 bases). Trimming shortened V by 5 bases and J by 6 bases, and 14 bases separated the two germline ends. This CDR3 has 14 residues. Germline V CDR1 and CDR2: SGHAT, FQNNGV.

This clonotype was seen more than once but under ten times. The junction departs from germline at one end; a sequencing error may be responsible. The V call is TRBV12-3 or TRBV12-4, the J call TRBJ2-1; TRBD1 is a possible D gene (5 bases). This CDR3 has 14 residues. Here the CDR3 reads CASRKTGLSGEQCF. DNA of the CDR3: TGTGCCAGCAGGAAAACAGGATTGAGTGGAGAGCAGTGCTTC.

This clonotype occurred a few times. J is TRBJ2-7 and V is TRBV29-1; TRBD1 matches 7 bases. The J segment lost 5 bases and the V segment lost 3 bases, leaving 10 bases of the junction unmatched. This CDR3 is built from 14 residues. Per germline, CDR1 SQVTM and CDR2 ANQGSEA. This chain's CDR3 is CSVDGWQGEDEQYF. CDR3 nucleotide sequence: TGCAGCGTTGATGGGTGGCAGGGGGAAGACGAGCAGTACTTC.

This clonotype was recorded a few times. This sequence joins TRBV6-1 and TRBJ2-2; D uncertain. Trimming left V 5 bases short and J 4 bases short, with 14 bases between. CDR1 and CDR2 from the germline V gene are MNHNS and SASEGT. CDR3 length: 15 residues. The CDR3: CASSPTHPGTGELFF. The CDR3, as DNA: TGTGCCAGCAGTCCGACGCACCCGGGCACCGGGGAGCTGTTTTTT.

This clonotype has just a few counts. The rearrangement links TRBV20-1 to TRBJ2-1; D call uncertain. The germline V gene has CDR1 DFQATT and CDR2 SNEGSKA (reference sequence). Between the trimmed V and J ends, which lost 0 bases and 0 bases, there was a span of 12 bases. The CDR3 runs 16 residues. The CDR3 DNA follows: TGCAGTGCTAGAGATCCGGAGATCTCCTCCTACAATGAGCAGTTCTTC. Its protein is CSARDPEISSYNEQFF.

This clonotype was seen a few times. The chain couples TRBV5-1 to TRBJ1-2, with a tentative D call TRBD1 (5 bases). The CDR3 extends over 13 amino acids. Germline CDR1 SGHRS, CDR2 YFSETQ. V was shortened by 3 bases and J by 4 bases, with 10 bases between the two germline ends. The CDR3 nucleotides read TGCGCCAGCAGCTCTTACGGGGGCTATGGCTACACCTTC. Translated: CASSSYGGYGYTF.

This clonotype was detected only a few times. This sequence joins TRBV5-1 and TRBJ2-7; a weak D match, TRBD1 (6 bases). The CDR3 covers 13 residues. V was shortened by 4 bases and J by 3 bases, with 11 bases between the two germline ends. Looked up from germline, CDR1 is SGHRS and CDR2 is YFSETQ. CDR3 sequence reads: CASSPRTDYEQYF. The DNA of the CDR3 is TGCGCCAGCAGCCCAAGGACAGACTACGAGCAGTACTTC.

This clonotype was seen only a few times. The chain joins TRBV5-1 to TRBJ1-4; 9 nucleotides agree with TRBD1. Germline trimming cut 4 bases from V and 7 bases from J; bases unmatched to any gene: 5. The CDR3 loop spans 14 amino acids. CDR1 and CDR2 (germline): SGHRS, YFSETQ. The CDR3 loop is CASSMDRGGEKLFF. The DNA for the CDR3 is TGCGCCAGCAGCATGGACAGGGGTGGTGAAAAACTGTTTTTT.

This clonotype was recorded a few times. V usage is TRBV6-2 or TRBV6-3 and J usage is TRBJ2-2, with a possible D match to TRBD2 (6 bases). Germline CDR1 and CDR2: MNHEY and SVGEGT. CDR3 length: 15 amino acids. Trimming removed 7 bases at V and 6 bases at J, with 18 bases between. CDR3 sequence: CASNRGTAGPGELFF. The CDR3 DNA follows: TGTGCCAGCAACCGGGGGACGGCGGGACCCGGGGAGCTGTTTTTT.

The chain uses TRBV9 and TRBJ2-1, with 9 bases matching TRBD1. V lost 4 bases and J lost 9; bases outside the gene matches: 8. The CDR3 contains 14 residues. CDR1 and CDR2 (germline): SGDLS, YYNGEE. DNA of the CDR3: TGTGCCAGCAGCCCCTGGACAGGGGACGGTGAGCAGTTCTTC. Translation gives CASSPWTGDGEQFF.

This clonotype was seen many times. The V and J genes are TRBV11-2 and TRBJ1-1; D unresolved. Germline assignment: CDR1 SGHAT and CDR2 FQNNGV. CDR3 length equals 14 residues. V was pared by 5 bases and J by 1 base, with 11 bases between. CDR3 DNA: TGTGCCAGCAGCCCACAGCGGAGGAACACTGAAGCTTTCTTT. Translation gives CASSPQRRNTEAFF.

CDR3 nucleotide sequence: TGTGCCAGCAGCCAAGAGTGGTCCGGGGAGCTGTTTTTT. Its translation is CASSQEWSGELFF. The rearrangement links TRBV11-3 to TRBJ2-2; unclear D gene. Germline V lookup: CDR1 SGHNT, CDR2 YENEEA. V was shortened by 5 bases and J by 6 bases, with 10 bases between the two germline ends. The CDR3 is 13 residues long. Variable domain in full (rest from reference TRBV11-3 and TRBJ2-2): EAGVVQSPRYKIIEKKQPVAFWCNPISGHNTLYWYLQNLGQGPELLIRYENEEAVDDSQLPKDRFSAERLKGVDSTLKIQPAELGDSAVYLCASSQEWSGELFFGEGSRLTVL.

This clonotype was counted only a few times. The chain joins TRBV4-1 to TRBJ2-3, with D perhaps TRBD1 (6 bases). The ends were cut back, 4 bases at V and 6 bases at J, with 17 bases in the middle. Germline CDR1 MGHRA, CDR2 YSYEKL. The CDR3 is 15 residues long. CDR3 DNA sequence: TGCGCCAGCAGCCTCCAATGGTCCACAGGGGATACGCAGTATTTT. It is translated as CASSLQWSTGDTQYF.

This clonotype has at least ten counts. The V gene is TRBV5-6, the J gene TRBJ1-2; D is undetermined. Germline lookup yields CDR1 SGHDT and CDR2 YYEEEE. Trimming took off 3 bases at V and 6 bases at J, with 9 bases between the two ends. CDR3 length: 12 amino acids. CDR3 DNA: TGTGCCAGCAGCTATGGACGTAATGGCTACACCTTC. Translated: CASSYGRNGYTF.

This clonotype showed up just a few times. V usage is TRBV6-1 and J usage is TRBJ1-2, with TRBD1 as a possible D gene (6 bases). Per germline, CDR1 MNHNS and CDR2 SASEGT. CDR3 length equals 15 residues. The ends were cut back, 6 bases at V and 0 bases at J, with 14 bases in the middle. The CDR3 spells CASSPTGVTNYGYTF. CDR3 DNA: TGTGCCAGCAGCCCGACAGGCGTGACTAACTATGGCTACACCTTC.

The gene calls are TRBV4-1 and TRBJ1-1; possibly TRBD1 for D (5 bases). Germline-derived CDR1 and CDR2 are MGHRA and YSYEKL. The CDR3 runs to 16 residues. V lost 0 bases, J lost 7 bases, and 18 bases lay in between. For the CDR3, the DNA is TGCGCCAGCAGCCAAGATTCGGGGATTGGACACAGTGAAGCTTTCTTT. Amino acid sequence: CASSQDSGIGHSEAFF.

The table lists this clonotype with many counts. The genes are TRBV11-2 and TRBJ2-1, with TRBD1 matching 10 bases. The junction had 2 bases not matched to a gene; V was cut back by 6 bases and J by 0 bases. Germline V gene sequence: CDR1 SGHAT, CDR2 FQNNGV. The CDR3 sequence is 15 residues long. This CDR3 is CASRWTGGSYNEQFF. DNA of the CDR3: TGTGCCAGCAGGTGGACAGGGGGCTCCTACAATGAGCAGTTCTTC.

The CDR3 loop is CASSQDFARQQYF. The CDR3 nucleotides read TGTGCCAGCAGCCAAGATTTCGCCCGACAGCAGTACTTC. The V call is TRBV14, the J call TRBJ2-7; D call uncertain. The ends were cut back, 0 bases at V and 8 bases at J, with 11 bases in the middle. CDR1 is SGHDN, CDR2 FVKESK, per germline. This CDR3 contains 13 residues.

This clonotype was seen ten or more times. At one end, the junction sequence differs from germline, possibly due to a read error. This rearrangement joins TRBV9 to TRBJ2-3, with 10 bases fitting TRBD2. The CDR3 covers 15 residues. The germline V gene has CDR1 SGDLS and CDR2 YYNGEE. CDR3 bases: TGTGCCAGCAGTGTAGCGGGGGGTCGGACAGATACGCAGTATTTT. Translating it yields CASSVAGGRTDTQYF.